Each of the 21 T cell receptor beta chains below was sequenced from the same sample in a study of cytomegalovirus exposure and HLA in healthy donors. Primers included in the PCR were 60 Vbeta and 13 Jbeta primers. Repertoires were generated with immunoSEQ multiplex PCR, while TCRdb's copy carries only in-frame clones and drops some. Counted here are 110,000 or so clones, roughly 80% occurring once; the ten biggest clones make up 6% to 8%. The sample comprised PBMCs. The receptor set was obtained from a man under 40 in good health and CMV-seropositive.

This chain connects TRBV9 to TRBJ2-7, with TRBD2 matching over 8 bases. Per germline, CDR1 SGDLS and CDR2 YYNGEE. Trimming took 3 bases from V and 2 from J; bases not matched to a gene: 10. This CDR3 is built from 16 residues. The CDR3 DNA is TGTGCCAGCAGCGCGGGAGGGGGGCAGGCTACCTACGAGCAGTACTTC. Translation gives CASSAGGGQATYEQYF.

For the CDR3, the DNA is TGTGCCAGCAGTGGAGGGGGACAGGGTCGCGGCTACACCTTC. Protein product: CASSGGGQGRGYTF. The chain employs TRBV2 and TRBJ1-2, with 9 bases lining up with TRBD1. V lost 4 bases to trimming and J lost 8 bases; unmatched junction nucleotides: 8. This CDR3 is 14 amino acids long. Germline V gene data show CDR1 as SNHLY and CDR2 as FYNNEI. Using reference TRBV2 and TRBJ1-2 for the parts outside the CDR3, the full variable domain is EPEVTQTPSHQVTQMGQEVILRCVPISNHLYFYWYRQILGQKVEFLVSFYNNEISEKSEIFDDQFSVERPDGSNFTLKIRSTKLEDSAMYFCASSGGGQGRGYTFGSGTRLTVV.

This chain connects TRBV4-2 to TRBJ2-5; possibly TRBD2 for D (5 bases). Trimming removed 0 bases at V and 5 bases at J, with 13 bases between. This CDR3 region has 15 residues. The V gene's germline CDR1 is LGHNA and CDR2 YNFKEQ. The chain's CDR3 is CASSQDRLPRETQYF. The CDR3 bases are TGTGCCAGCAGCCAAGATAGACTACCCCGGGAGACCCAGTACTTC.

The V call is TRBV6-4, the J call TRBJ1-6; D gene uncertain. Germline CDR1 is MRHNA and CDR2 is SNTAGT. Trimming stripped 2 bases from V and 1 base from J, with 9 bases between. The CDR3 covers 16 residues. Here the CDR3 reads CASSDRSGSYNSPLHF. The CDR3, as DNA: TGTGCCAGCAGTGACAGGAGTGGATCCTATAATTCACCCCTCCACTTT.

The chain uses TRBV18 and TRBJ1-1, with D uncertain. CDR1 is KGHSH and CDR2 is LQKENI in the germline V gene. The CDR3 has 12 residues. With 2 bases removed from V and 8 bases from J, the gap between germline ends came to 9 bases. CDR3 nucleotide sequence: TGTGCCAGCTCACCAGACTCAAGGGAAGCTTTCTTT. It yields the protein CASSPDSREAFF.

The chain recombines TRBV4-1 with TRBJ1-4; TRBD1 is a possible D gene (6 bases). Germline V CDR1 and CDR2: MGHRA, YSYEKL. The CDR3 is made up of 12 amino acids. V gave up 2 bases and J gave up 8 bases, with 6 bases separating them. This chain's CDR3 is CASSQQGEKLFF. In nucleotides, the CDR3 is TGCGCCAGCAGCCAACAGGGGGAAAAACTGTTTTTT.

This clone came up a few times. This chain connects TRBV5-1 to TRBJ2-3; perhaps TRBD1 as D (6 bases). V was trimmed by 4 bases and J by 8 bases, leaving 14 bases between them. The CDR3 covers 13 residues. Germline CDR1 is SGHRS and CDR2 is YFSETQ. CDR3 region: CASSRDILSTQYF. The CDR3 DNA sequence: TGCGCCAGCAGCCGGGACATCCTGAGTACGCAGTATTTT. The variable domain in full, completed from reference TRBV5-1 and TRBJ2-3, reads KAGVTQTPRYLIKTRGQQVTLSCSPISGHRSVSWYQQTPGQGLQFLFEYFSETQRNKGNFPGRFSGRQFSNSRSEMNVSTLELGDSALYLCASSRDILSTQYFGPGTRLTVL.

This clone was observed a handful of times. The rearrangement joins TRBV5-6 to TRBJ2-3; tentatively, D is TRBD2 (5 bases). The germline gives CDR1 SGHDT, CDR2 YYEEEE. V was clipped by 7 bases and J by 6 bases, with 6 bases between them. The CDR3 consists of 10 residues. The CDR3 loop reads CASGLDTQYF. The DNA for the CDR3 is TGTGCCAGCGGACTGGATACGCAGTATTTT.

This clone was recorded a few times. The CDR3 DNA follows: TGCGCCAGCAGCCAAGATATGCACGGATCGGCGGGGAACACTGAAGCTTTCTTT. This sequence encodes CASSQDMHGSAGNTEAFF. The chain combines TRBV4-1 with TRBJ1-1; D not certain. The V end lost 0 bases, the J end lost 1 base, and 18 bases lay between the germline ends. CDR3 length equals 18 residues. Germline CDR1 is MGHRA and CDR2 is YSYEKL.

The J gene is TRBJ1-2, the V gene TRBV6-5; no firm D call. The CDR3 length is 13 residues. The germline V and J ends were trimmed by 5 bases and 5 bases, with 12 bases remaining between them. Germline values: CDR1 MNHEY, CDR2 SVGAGI. The CDR3 here is CASSPITAYGYTF. Here the CDR3 DNA reads TGTGCCAGCAGTCCTATTACAGCTTATGGCTACACCTTC.

V gene TRBV28 combines with J gene TRBJ1-3; 8 nucleotides line up with TRBD1. Trimming cost V 2 bases and J 6 bases; bases outside gene matches: 12. In germline, CDR1 is MDHEN, CDR2 SYDVKM. The CDR3 sequence is 17 residues long. The CDR3 here is CASSLPSGQGGANTIYF. The CDR3 DNA reads as TGTGCCAGCAGTTTACCCTCCGGACAGGGAGGTGCAAACACCATATATTTT.

The rearrangement joins TRBV6-6 to TRBJ2-1, with 12 bases that match TRBD2. Germline V CDR1 and CDR2: MNHNY, SVGAGI (reference sequence). Unmatched junction bases numbered 7, after V lost 7 bases and J lost 3 bases. The CDR3 has 16 residues. As DNA, the CDR3 is TGTGCCAGCACGTCGACTAGCGGGGGTTTCTACAATGAGCAGTTCTTC. This encodes CASTSTSGGFYNEQFF.

This sequence joins TRBV28 and TRBJ1-2; D perhaps matches TRBD1 (6 bases). The V end was cut by 5 bases, the J end by 4 bases, with 8 bases between. Germline CDR1 MDHEN, CDR2 SYDVKM. This CDR3 contains 12 residues. The CDR3 DNA is TGTGCCAGCAGTAAACAGGGCTATGGCTACACCTTC. The encoded protein is CASSKQGYGYTF.

This chain connects TRBV11-2 to TRBJ2-2; D possibly corresponds to TRBD2 (5 bases). There are 14 residues in the CDR3. The germline V gene has CDR1 SGHAT and CDR2 FQNNGV. V lost 0 bases and J lost 7, with 9 bases in between. CDR3 loop: CASSLDRGVGELFF. The CDR3 DNA is TGTGCCAGCAGCTTAGATCGGGGTGTCGGGGAGCTGTTTTTT.

This clone was picked up one time. This rearrangement joins TRBV7-9 to TRBJ2-5, with 7 bases identical to TRBD2. With 6 bases clipped from V and 4 bases from J, the junction kept 5 bases outside the gene matches. The CDR3 contains 13 residues. Germline V CDR1 and CDR2: SEHNR, FQNEAQ (reference sequence). The CDR3: CASRPGGGETQYF. The CDR3 DNA is TGTGCCAGCAGGCCGGGAGGAGGAGAGACCCAGTACTTC.

The V and J genes are TRBV2 and TRBJ2-7; D not certain. Trimming took 4 bases from V and 9 from J, leaving 16 bases between them. In germline, CDR1 is SNHLY, CDR2 FYNNEI. This CDR3 contains 13 residues. Written as DNA, the CDR3 is TGTGCCAGCAGTGCTTCGGAGAAGTCTAGGCAGTACTTC. Amino acids: CASSASEKSRQYF.

CDR3 nucleotide sequence: TGTGCCAGCAGTGGGACAAATAGCAATCAGCCCCAGCATTTT. It yields the protein CASSGTNSNQPQHF. The chain uses TRBV27 and TRBJ1-5; D possibly corresponds to TRBD1 (6 bases). V was pared by 5 bases and J by 0 bases, with 8 bases between. From germline, CDR1 is MNHEY and CDR2 SMNVEV (reference sequence). The CDR3 covers 14 residues.

This clone came up once. The chain carries TRBV7-2 and TRBJ2-5, with D possibly matching TRBD1 (5 bases). Per germline, CDR1 SGHTA and CDR2 FQGNSA. Trimming removed 0 bases at V and 2 bases at J, with 7 bases between. The CDR3 consists of 14 residues. The CDR3 DNA sequence: TGTGCCAGCAGCTTAGCTGACAGACAAGAGACCCAGTACTTC. This encodes CASSLADRQETQYF. Together with reference TRBV7-2 and TRBJ2-5, the CDR3 gives the full variable domain: GAGVSQSPSNKVTEKGKDVELRCDPISGHTALYWYRQSLGQGLEFLIYFQGNSAPDKSGLPSDRFSAERTGGSVSTLTIQRTQQEDSAVYLCASSLADRQETQYFGPGTRLLVL.

The gene calls are TRBV18 and TRBJ1-6; D gene ambiguous. CDR1 is KGHSH and CDR2 is LQKENI in the germline V gene. The CDR3 consists of 14 residues. V was shortened by 3 bases and J by 10 bases, with 13 bases between the two germline ends. The CDR3 region has the DNA TGTGCCAGCTCACCGGATCAAAGCAGGTCACCCCTCCACTTT. It specifies CASSPDQSRSPLHF.

The V call is TRBV7-2, the J call TRBJ2-1; 7 bases are shared with TRBD2. The germline gives CDR1 SGHTA, CDR2 FQGNSA. The CDR3 runs to 15 residues. The J segment lost 3 bases and the V segment lost 6 bases, leaving 8 bases of the junction unmatched. CDR3 DNA sequence: TGTGCCAGCAGTCCCGGCGGGGGATTCTACAATGAGCAGTTCTTC. Encoded protein: CASSPGGGFYNEQFF. Using reference TRBV7-2 and TRBJ2-1 for the parts outside the CDR3, the full variable domain is GAGVSQSPSNKVTEKGKDVELRCDPISGHTALYWYRQSLGQGLEFLIYFQGNSAPDKSGLPSDRFSAERTGGSVSTLTIQRTQQEDSAVYLCASSPGGGFYNEQFFGPGTRLTVL.

V and J are TRBV27 and TRBJ2-7; 11 bases map to TRBD2. V lost 5 bases and J lost 0; bases outside the gene matches: 6. This CDR3 contains 16 residues. Germline V gene sequence: CDR1 MNHEY, CDR2 SMNVEV (reference sequence). Here the CDR3 DNA reads TGTGCCAGCAGTCAGGGACTAGCGGCCCTCTCCTACGAGCAGTACTTC. Translating it yields CASSQGLAALSYEQYF.